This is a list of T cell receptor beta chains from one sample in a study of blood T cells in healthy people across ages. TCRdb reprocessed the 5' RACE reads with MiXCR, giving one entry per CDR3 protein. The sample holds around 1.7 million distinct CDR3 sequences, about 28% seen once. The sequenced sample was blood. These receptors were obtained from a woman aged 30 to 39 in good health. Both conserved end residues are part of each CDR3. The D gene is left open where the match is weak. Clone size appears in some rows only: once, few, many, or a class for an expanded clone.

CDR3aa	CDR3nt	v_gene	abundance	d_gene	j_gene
CASSSTFALAGAYEQYF	TGTGCCAGCAGCTCGACCTTCGCTTTAGCGGGAGCCTACGAGCAGTACTTC	TRBV5-5	few	TRBD2	TRBJ2-7
CASRTQTNYGYTF	TGTGCCAGCAGGACACAGACTAACTATGGCTACACCTTC	TRBV2	few	NA	TRBJ1-2
CASSEKGTNTDTQYF	TGTGCCAGCAGTGAAAAGGGGACTAATACAGATACGCAGTATTTT	TRBV2	NA	TRBD2	TRBJ2-3
CASSPGTLLETQYF	TGTGCCAGCAGCCCCGGGACACTCCTTGAGACCCAGTACTTC	TRBV6-6	NA	NA	TRBJ2-5
CSVRPYSGGPDEFF	TGCAGCGTGAGACCTTATAGCGGGGGGCCAGATGAGTTCTTC	TRBV29-1	NA	TRBD2	TRBJ2-1
CASSLASTANTEAFF	TGTGCCAGCAGTTTAGCGTCGACAGCGAACACTGAAGCTTTCTTT	TRBV12-3/TRBV12-4	NA	NA	TRBJ1-1
CASSAGTGGNEQYF	TGTGCCAGCAGTGCCGGGACAGGGGGCAACGAGCAGTACTTC	TRBV5-1	many	TRBD1	TRBJ2-7
CSAGGTGDNTEAFF	TGCAGTGCTGGTGGGACAGGGGATAACACTGAAGCTTTCTTT	TRBV20-1	NA	TRBD1	TRBJ1-1
CASSPSLGVEQFF	TGTGCCAGCTCACCTAGCCTAGGGGTTGAGCAGTTCTTC	TRBV18	NA	NA	TRBJ2-1
CASSPYQGNIQYF	TGTGCCAGCTCCCCATACCAGGGAAACATTCAGTACTTC	TRBV18	NA	NA	TRBJ2-4
CASSLGGGSGSNQPQHF	TGCGCCAGCAGCTTGGGAGGGGGCTCGGGTAGCAATCAGCCCCAGCATTTT	TRBV5-1	NA	TRBD1	TRBJ1-5
CASSVEGDSQETQYF	TGTGCCAGCAGCGTAGAGGGGGACTCCCAAGAGACCCAGTACTTC	TRBV9	NA	NA	TRBJ2-5
CAISDSGQVYNEQFF	TGTGCCATCAGTGATTCCGGACAGGTCTACAATGAGCAGTTCTTC	TRBV10-3	few	TRBD1	TRBJ2-1
CASSLRGQGDRTNEKLFF	TGCGCCAGCAGCTTACGGGGCCAGGGTGATAGGACTAATGAAAAACTGTTTTTT	TRBV5-1	few	NA	TRBJ1-4
CASSSGLAGVADTQYF	TGTGCCAGCAGCTCCGGACTAGCGGGAGTAGCAGATACGCAGTATTTT	TRBV7-2	NA	TRBD2	TRBJ2-3
CASSLGSSGGNEQFF	TGCGCCAGCAGCTTGGGTAGCAGCGGGGGTAATGAGCAGTTCTTC	TRBV5-1	few	TRBD2	TRBJ2-1
CASSLVADRSAEAFF	TGTGCCAGCAGCTTAGTCGCGGATAGGAGCGCTGAAGCTTTCTTT	TRBV11-2	few	NA	TRBJ1-1
CASSCPGQPYSNQPQHF	TGCGCCAGCAGCTGCCCGGGACAGCCTTATAGCAATCAGCCCCAGCATTTT	TRBV5-1	few	TRBD1	TRBJ1-5
CSVGGGQSYNEQYF	TGCAGCGTAGGGGGGGGTCAGAGCTACAATGAGCAGTACTTC	TRBV29-1	NA	NA	TRBJ2-7
CASSPGQGDHGQYF	TGTGCCAGCAGCCCGGGACAGGGGGACCACGGGCAGTACTTC	TRBV7-8	NA	TRBD1	TRBJ2-7
CSAGGASRSSYNEQFF	TGCAGCGCCGGGGGGGCTAGCAGGAGCTCCTACAATGAGCAGTTCTTC	TRBV29-1	NA	TRBD2	TRBJ2-1
CASSLRQGQSEKLFF	TGCGCCAGCAGTTTAAGACAGGGGCAGAGTGAAAAACTGTTTTTT	TRBV5-1	once	TRBD1	TRBJ1-4
CSVEFDREPYEQFF	TGCAGCGTTGAATTTGACAGGGAGCCCTACGAGCAGTTCTTC	TRBV29-1	NA	TRBD1	TRBJ2-1
CASSQDSKPPTDTQYF	TGTGCCAGCAGCCAAGACAGCAAGCCACCCACAGATACGCAGTATTTT	TRBV3-1	NA	NA	TRBJ2-3
CASSFREFYNEQFF	TGTGCCAGCAGTTTTCGGGAGTTCTACAATGAGCAGTTCTTC	TRBV12-3/TRBV12-4	NA	NA	TRBJ2-1
CSALRGLAGVREQFF	TGCAGTGCCCTGAGAGGACTAGCGGGAGTTCGCGAGCAGTTCTTC	TRBV20-1	NA	TRBD2	TRBJ2-1
CASSFEDEKLFF	TGTGCCAGCAGTTTTGAGGATGAAAAACTGTTTTTT	TRBV12-3/TRBV12-4	few	NA	TRBJ1-4
CVSSLQEGSYTF	TGTGTCAGCAGCTTACAGGAAGGTAGCTACACCTTC	TRBV7-9	NA	NA	TRBJ1-2
CASSLRGLVQETQYF	TGTGCCAGCAGCTTAAGGGGCCTCGTCCAAGAGACCCAGTACTTC	TRBV11-2	NA	NA	TRBJ2-5
CASSLDFTSTDTQYF	TGCGCCAGCAGCTTGGACTTCACTAGCACAGATACGCAGTATTTT	TRBV5-1	NA	NA	TRBJ2-3
CSARSPGQGGVAQHF	TGCAGTGCTAGATCACCGGGACAGGGTGGTGTGGCCCAGCATTTT	TRBV20-1	NA	TRBD1	TRBJ1-5
CASSVGLLLLPMFF	TGTGCCAGCAGCGTAGGATTATTGCTCCTCCCTATGTTCTTC	TRBV4-2	NA	NA	TRBJ2-1
CSARGGQVGVKGGELFF	TGCAGTGCTAGAGGTGGTCAGGTCGGGGTTAAAGGCGGGGAGCTGTTTTTT	TRBV20-1	NA	NA	TRBJ2-2
CASSYNRGGNTEAFF	TGTGCCAGCAGTTACAACAGGGGGGGGAACACTGAAGCTTTCTTT	TRBV6-5	NA	TRBD1	TRBJ1-1
CASSQESPDTQYF	TGCGCCAGCAGCCAAGAGTCCCCAGATACGCAGTATTTT	TRBV4-1	few	NA	TRBJ2-3
CASSGVRAGASYEQYF	TGTGCCAGCAGTGGGGTAAGGGCAGGGGCTTCTTACGAGCAGTACTTC	TRBV25-1	few	NA	TRBJ2-7
CASTGEAYNEQFF	TGTGCCAGCACCGGAGAAGCCTACAATGAGCAGTTCTTC	TRBV7-2	NA	NA	TRBJ2-1
CASSQDIGAWHSTGERVAKNIQYF	TGTGCCAGCAGCCAAGATATAGGGGCCTGGCATTCGACAGGGGAGAGGGTAGCCAAAAACATTCAGTACTTC	TRBV3-1	few	TRBD1	TRBJ2-4
CSAAGGNYGCTF	NA	TRBV20-1	NA	NA	TRBJ1-2
CATSDPGIADTQYF	TGTGCCACCAGTGATCCAGGGATAGCAGATACGCAGTATTTT	TRBV24-1	NA	NA	TRBJ2-3
CSAQDLRGNTGELFF	TGCAGTGCGCAGGACTTGAGGGGGAACACCGGGGAGCTGTTTTTT	TRBV20-1	NA	NA	TRBJ2-2
CASSLAGVKHEQYF	TGCGCCAGCAGCTTGGCAGGTGTTAAACACGAGCAGTACTTC	TRBV5-1	many	NA	TRBJ2-7
CASSWGQGVNQPQHF	TGTGCCAGCAGTTGGGGACAGGGGGTGAATCAGCCCCAGCATTTT	TRBV12-3/TRBV12-4	few	TRBD1	TRBJ1-5
CASSGGGSNEQYF	TGTGCCAGCAGTGGCGGCGGGAGTAACGAGCAGTACTTC	TRBV2	few	TRBD2	TRBJ2-7
CASSLQAGTGDTDTQYF	TGCGCCAGCAGCCTACAAGCCGGGACAGGGGACACAGATACGCAGTATTTT	TRBV4-3	once	TRBD1	TRBJ2-3
CASSFSVPPTDRGAPGTEAFF	TGTGCCAGCAGTTTTTCAGTTCCGCCAACGGACAGGGGGGCACCGGGCACTGAAGCTTTCTTT	TRBV28	NA	TRBD1	TRBJ1-1
CSVGFSSGRNEQFF	TGCAGCGTTGGCTTCTCTAGCGGGCGGAATGAGCAGTTCTTC	TRBV29-1	NA	TRBD2	TRBJ2-1
CASRGDRGRETIEDSYGYTF	TGTGCCAGCAGGGGGGACAGGGGGCGAGAAACGATAGAAGATTCCTATGGCTACACCTTC	TRBV2	NA	TRBD1	TRBJ1-2
CASSVTSGGADEQFF	TGTGCCAGCAGCGTCACTAGCGGGGGGGCCGATGAGCAGTTCTTC	TRBV7-9	few	TRBD2	TRBJ2-1
CASSLIQGWYF	TGTGCCAGCAGCTTAATACAGGGGTGGTATTTT	TRBV11-2	NA	TRBD1	TRBJ2-3
CASSQAKGQLSGANVLTF	TGTGCCAGCAGCCAAGCCAAGGGACAGCTCTCTGGGGCCAACGTCCTGACTTTC	TRBV4-2	NA	TRBD1	TRBJ2-6
CASSYGRKRASSPLHF	TGTGCCAGCAGTTACGGACGTAAGAGGGCTTCTTCACCCCTCCACTTT	TRBV6-5	NA	NA	TRBJ1-6
CASSVSSTEAFF	TGTGCCAGCAGTGTATCAAGCACTGAAGCTTTCTTT	TRBV2	few	NA	TRBJ1-1
CASSPEGQNPYEQYF	TGTGCCAGCAGCCCTGAGGGTCAGAATCCCTACGAGCAGTACTTC	TRBV7-9	NA	NA	TRBJ2-7
CASSWGGGIGANVLTF	TGTGCCAGCAGTTGGGGCGGGGGAATTGGGGCCAACGTCCTGACTTTC	TRBV7-3	few	TRBD2	TRBJ2-6
CASSLTRLDTLVRIGYTF	TGTGCCAGCAGCCTGACACGTCTTGACACCTTAGTGCGGATTGGCTACACCTTC	TRBV5-6	NA	NA	TRBJ1-2